The TCR beta chain under discussion was sequenced for a study of blood T cell repertoires in COVID-19. Study summary: Samples of COVID-19 (acute and convalescent) were obtained from the United States, Italy and Spain. Sample material is recorded as cDNA or gDNA derived from T cells, B-cell-depleted T cells, or PBMCs.

Original analysis: The assay estimated nucleated cells by amplifying reference gene primers. Profiled with immunoSEQ multiplex PCR; TCRdb holds only in-frame clones, not every one. D and trimming were read from the DNA, whereas the V and J calls and clone size are those reported in that table. The sample lists about 190,000 clones; over 75% were seen once. Per the germline V gene, CDR1 is LGHNA and CDR2 is YSLEER. V was pared by 1 base and J by 3 bases, with 7 bases between. The CDR3 spans 13 residues. The chain recombines TRBV4-3 with TRBJ2-7, with D possibly TRBD1 on 5 matching bases. This TCR was sampled from a man in his forties or fifties who had recovered from COVID-19. Sequenced: peripheral blood. The CDR3 loop is CASSQAGNYEQYF. The CDR3 DNA is TGCGCCAGCAGCCAAGCAGGGAACTACGAGCAGTACTTC.